Each of the 19 T cell receptor beta chains below was sequenced from the same sample in a study of T-cell memory formation after mild COVID-19 listed by TCRdb under 2021. The library was obtained by 5' RACE. The data were produced on an Illumina NovaSeq 6000. The public reads were quality trimmed at Q25 with fastp and then assembled into clones with MiXCR by TCRdb, keeping productive beta chains. Under each unique CDR3 protein, matching rows form one entry showing the most common genes and DNA. The sample profile shows 250,000 to 300,000 distinct CDR3 sequences; approximately 15% of them were found once. The leading ten clones occupy around a fifth of the sample. Source material: PBMCs or a T cell subset sorted from them (not recorded which). These receptor sequences come from a man between 18 and 29 years old who had mild COVID-19 (a few samples of this study predate the infection). The sample titles of this study are shuffled in the database, so cell type and time point are left out; the donor was told from shared clones.

This clonotype was seen only a few times. The chain combines TRBV12-3 or TRBV12-4 with TRBJ1-2; TRBD1 aligns across 9 bases. CDR3 length: 14 amino acids. V dropped 6 bases and J dropped 4; count of bases not matched to a gene: 6. Here the CDR3 DNA reads TGTGCCAGCAGGGGACAGGGCCTTCGCTATGGCTACACCTTC. This sequence encodes CASRGQGLRYGYTF.

This chain links TRBV7-9 with TRBJ2-5; D not certain. V dropped 0 bases and J dropped 3 bases, with 14 bases sitting between them. The germline gives CDR1 SEHNR, CDR2 FQNEAQ (reference sequence). There are 16 residues in the CDR3. The CDR3: CASSLAQSKTEETQYF. CDR3 bases: TGTGCCAGCAGCTTAGCGCAATCGAAGACGGAAGAGACCCAGTACTTC.

The chain recombines TRBV5-1 with TRBJ2-1, with 8 bases lining up with TRBD1. After removal of 4 bases from V and 9 bases from J, the junction contained 15 bases not matched to a gene. Looked up from germline, CDR1 is SGHRS and CDR2 is YFSETQ. The CDR3 spans 16 residues. The CDR3, as DNA: TGCGCCAGCAGCGGATTCGGACAGGGCCGTCCGGGTGAGCAGTTCTTC. Protein product: CASSGFGQGRPGEQFF.

CDR3 DNA sequence: TGTGCCAGCAGTGACGGGACACAGGGGTGGACTGAAGCTTTCTTT. This translates into CASSDGTQGWTEAFF. The rearrangement uses TRBV6-4 and TRBJ1-1; 7 bases line up with TRBD1. This CDR3 has 15 residues. Germline assignment: CDR1 MRHNA and CDR2 SNTAGT. V gave up 2 bases and J gave up 5 bases; unmatched junction bases: 8.

The CDR3 spells CASSFGSLQTYEQYV. The CDR3 nucleotides are TGTGCCAGCAGCTTTGGGTCCTTACAGACCTACGAGCAGTACGTC. The gene calls are TRBV7-9 and TRBJ2-7, with unresolved D. In germline, CDR1 is SEHNR, CDR2 FQNEAQ (reference sequence). This CDR3 comprises 15 residues. V lost 3 bases to trimming and J lost 2 bases, with 14 bases between them.

This clonotype occurred many times. This chain joins TRBV18 and TRBJ1-1; D is unresolved. The CDR3 sequence is 13 residues long. The V and J ends lost 2 bases and 2 bases respectively, with 6 bases between them. Germline CDR1 reads KGHSH; CDR2 reads LQKENI. This CDR3 is CASSPGENTEAFF. The CDR3 DNA follows: TGTGCCAGCTCACCAGGGGAAAACACTGAAGCTTTCTTT.

This chain links TRBV29-1 with TRBJ2-1; 7 nucleotides align to TRBD2. CDR3 size: 13 residues. Germline CDR1 reads SQVTM; CDR2 reads ANQGSEA. J was trimmed by 7 bases and V by 4 bases; bases with no gene match: 7. CDR3 nucleotides: TGCAGCGTTGTCCCAGCGGGGTTGAATGAGCAGTTCTTC. Its protein is CSVVPAGLNEQFF.

This chain uses TRBV20-1 with TRBJ1-1, with D unclear. This CDR3 comprises 12 residues. V lost 6 bases, J lost 3 bases, and 11 bases lay in between. Germline CDR1 DFQATT, CDR2 SNEGSKA (reference sequence). The CDR3 protein is CSARWGDTEAFF. The CDR3 DNA is TGCAGTGCCCGCTGGGGAGACACTGAAGCTTTCTTT.

V is TRBV4-2 and J is TRBJ1-2; D unresolved. There are 15 residues in the CDR3. CDR1 and CDR2 (germline): LGHNA, YNFKEQ. Trimming cost V 0 bases and J 4 bases, with 12 bases left between them. CDR3 region: CASSQEEGISYGYTF. Here the CDR3 DNA reads TGTGCCAGCAGCCAAGAGGAAGGGATTAGCTATGGCTACACCTTC.

J is TRBJ2-6 and V is TRBV27; no clear D gene. Per germline, CDR1 MNHEY and CDR2 SMNVEV (reference sequence). The CDR3 contains 15 residues. The V end lost 0 bases, the J end lost 4 bases, and 7 bases lay between the germline ends. The CDR3 nucleotides are TGTGCCAGCAGTTTATCGTTGGGGGGGGCCAACGTCCTGACTTTC. Its translation: CASSLSLGGANVLTF.

The V call is TRBV5-8, the J call TRBJ1-1; D not certain. V shed 4 bases and J shed 5 bases, with 15 bases lying between them. Germline values: CDR1 SGHTS, CDR2 YDEGEE. The CDR3 spans 14 residues. The CDR3 DNA is TGTGCCAGCAGCGACACGGGAGGCCGGACTGAAGCTTTCTTT. Protein product: CASSDTGGRTEAFF.

This clonotype was recorded a few times. The chain employs TRBV6-1 and TRBJ2-7; no reliable D call. CDR3 length equals 12 residues. Trimming cost V 3 bases and J 4 bases, with 7 bases left between them. Germline V lookup: CDR1 MNHNS, CDR2 SASEGT. As DNA, the CDR3 is TGTGCCAGCAGTGACCGGATTTACGAGCAGTACGTC. Its protein is CASSDRIYEQYV.

In this sample, this clonotype turned up a few times. The chain uses TRBV12-3 or TRBV12-4 and TRBJ2-3; a weak D match, TRBD2 (5 bases). The CDR3 sequence is 13 residues long. The V end lost 8 bases, the J end lost 3 bases, and 12 bases lay between the germline ends. The DNA for the CDR3 is TGTGCCAGCTATGAGAGGGTGACAGATACGCAGTATTTT. Its translation is CASYERVTDTQYF.

This clonotype was seen repeatedly, ten times or more. The chain joins TRBV15 to TRBJ2-3; D ambiguous. Germline CDR1 LNHNV, CDR2 YYDKDF (reference sequence). Trimming removed 0 bases at V and 6 bases at J, with 4 bases between. The CDR3 sequence is 12 residues long. The CDR3 spells CATSREGDTQYF. CDR3 DNA sequence: TGTGCCACCAGCAGAGAGGGGGATACGCAGTATTTT.

This clonotype came up once. The V and J genes are TRBV6-2 or TRBV6-3 and TRBJ2-1; 8 bases are shared with TRBD2. Germline loops: CDR1 MNHEY, CDR2 SVGEGT. V dropped 4 bases and J dropped 5; count of bases not matched to a gene: 13. The CDR3 is made up of 17 amino acids. Here the CDR3 reads CASSFLLGAGANNEQFF. CDR3 in DNA: TGTGCCAGCAGTTTCCTACTAGGAGCGGGGGCCAACAATGAGCAGTTCTTC.

The chain couples TRBV4-3 to TRBJ2-2, with D unresolved. The CDR3 consists of 16 residues. Germline values: CDR1 LGHNA, CDR2 YSLEER. Trimming stripped 1 base from V and 1 base from J, with 10 bases between. The chain's CDR3 is CASSQVWARNTGELFF. CDR3 nucleotides: TGCGCCAGCAGCCAAGTATGGGCAAGGAACACCGGGGAGCTGTTTTTT.

This rearrangement joins TRBV27 to TRBJ2-2; 10 nucleotides line up with TRBD1. With V trimmed by 4 bases and J by 5 bases, 4 bases remained unmatched. Looked up from germline, CDR1 is MNHEY and CDR2 is SMNVEV (reference sequence). The CDR3 loop spans 15 amino acids. In DNA form, the CDR3 reads TGTGCCAGCAGTTCCGGGACAGGGGTGACCGGGGAGCTGTTTTTT. It specifies CASSSGTGVTGELFF.

This clonotype was seen at least ten times. The genes are TRBV23-1 and TRBJ2-1, with 8 bases matching TRBD2. TRBV23-1 carries the ORF label, with uncertain function. CDR3 size: 17 residues. The J segment lost 1 base and the V segment lost 2 bases, leaving 7 bases of the junction unmatched. The CDR3 is CASSQPLAGGSYNEQFF. The CDR3 bases are TGCGCCAGCAGTCAACCGCTGGCGGGGGGTTCCTACAATGAGCAGTTCTTC.

This chain joins TRBV28 and TRBJ2-5; possibly TRBD2 for D (6 bases). Germline values: CDR1 MDHEN, CDR2 SYDVKM. V shed 2 bases and J shed 7 bases, with 11 bases lying between them. The length of the CDR3 is 13 residues. CDR3 protein: CASSLGGTGTQYF. The CDR3 nucleotides are TGTGCCAGCAGTTTAGGAGGGACCGGGACCCAGTACTTC.